The source of this T cell receptor (beta chain) is a study of T-cell reconstitution after alpha-beta-depleted transplantation in children. J lost 7 bases, V lost 1 base, and 4 bases had no gene match. The germline gives CDR1 SGHTA, CDR2 FQGNSA. The CDR3 length is 15 residues. The sample holds a few counts of this clonotype. TCRbeta library preparation incorporated unique molecular identifiers. Via MiXCR, TCRdb re-called the PCR reads, giving one row per CDR3 protein. Found here are about 500,000 distinct CDR3 sequences, around a third of them singletons; the top ten hold 2% to 3%. Here the sequenced sample was PBMCs from the stem cell graft donor, taken from the stem cell graft. The receptor comes from a human donor who donated a stem cell graft to a child with aplastic anemia. This chain connects TRBV7-2 to TRBJ1-6; 7 bases are shared with TRBD1. Here the CDR3 DNA reads TGTGCCAGCAGCTTAGACAGGGGCGGGAATTCACCCCTCCACTTT. Translation: CASSLDRGGNSPLHF.